These 11 T cell receptor beta chains share one sample of origin, sequenced in a study of read filtering for tumor transcriptome and immune sequencing. From roughly 0.4 ug of RNA, a library with molecular barcoded alpha/delta and beta/gamma adaptors was made. TCRdb ran MiXCR on the reads and lists one entry per CDR3 protein. Seen here are approximately 38,000 distinct CDR3 sequences, roughly an eighth observed once, and the top ten hold 25% to 35%. The sequenced material came from a population of CD138-negative cells sorted from bone marrow. These TCRs come from a donor at least 40 years old with multiple myeloma.

This clonotype has a count of ten or more. The chain uses TRBV5-1 and TRBJ2-1, with TRBD1 identical over 10 bases. The junction had 7 bases not matched to a gene; V was cut back by 4 bases and J by 12 bases. Germline-derived CDR1 and CDR2 are SGHRS and YFSETQ. The CDR3 sequence is 13 residues long. This CDR3 reads CASSKETGGWQFF. The DNA of the CDR3 is TGCGCCAGCAGCAAAGAGACAGGGGGCTGGCAGTTCTTC.

This clonotype was counted at least ten times. The chain uses TRBV27 and TRBJ2-7; TRBD1 agrees at 7 bases. V gave up 5 bases and J gave up 5 bases; unmatched junction bases: 12. The CDR3 runs 15 residues. Germline assignment: CDR1 MNHEY and CDR2 SMNVEV (reference sequence). CDR3: CASSHADRVVHEQYF. CDR3 in DNA: TGTGCCAGCAGTCACGCTGACAGGGTTGTCCACGAGCAGTACTTC.

This clonotype was detected ten times or more. This chain joins TRBV28 and TRBJ2-6; TRBD1 aligns across 8 bases. Germline V CDR1 and CDR2: MDHEN, SYDVKM. J lost 2 bases, V lost 5 bases, and 2 bases had no gene match. This CDR3 has 15 residues. CDR3: CASSIQGAGANVLTF. CDR3 sequence (DNA): TGTGCCAGCAGTATACAGGGGGCTGGGGCCAACGTCCTGACTTTC.

This clonotype occurred many times. V usage is TRBV6-5 and J usage is TRBJ2-2; D uncertain. Germline V gene sequence: CDR1 MNHEY, CDR2 SVGAGI. This CDR3 region has 12 residues. Trimming removed 6 bases from V and 2 bases from J, with 4 bases in between. The CDR3 reads CASRPNTGELFF. DNA of the CDR3: TGTGCCAGCAGGCCCAACACCGGGGAGCTGTTTTTT.

Comments on this clonotype: It may be a read error: a sequence one base away is much more abundant. The genes are TRBV5-6 and TRBJ2-6; no firm D call. The length of the CDR3 is 16 residues. Germline assignment: CDR1 SGHDT and CDR2 YYEEEE. The CDR3 DNA follows: TGTGCCAGCGGCTTGCCCGTTAGCTCTGGGGCCAACGTCCTGACTTTC. This translates into CASGLPVSSGANVLTF.

This sequence joins TRBV29-1 and TRBJ2-6; 10 bases match TRBD1. The CDR3 totals 15 residues. With V trimmed by 4 bases and J by 1 base, 1 base remained unmatched. The germline CDR1 and CDR2 sequences are SQVTM and ANQGSEA. CDR3 coding DNA: TGCAGCGTTGGACAGGGGGCTTCTGGGGCCAACGTCCTGACTTTC. This gives the protein CSVGQGASGANVLTF.

This clonotype has a count of ten or more. This rearrangement joins TRBV12-3 or TRBV12-4 to TRBJ2-3; 7 positions match TRBD1. Trimming cost V 5 bases and J 2 bases; bases outside gene matches: 7. This CDR3 contains 15 residues. The CDR3 DNA reads TGTGCCAGCAGTCCAACCGGGACAGCCACAGATACGCAGTATTTT. Translated: CASSPTGTATDTQYF.

In this sample, this clonotype turned up many times. The chain has TRBV28 and TRBJ2-1; D is ambiguous. V was shortened by 8 bases and J by 5 bases, with 10 bases between the two germline ends. The CDR3 totals 12 residues. Germline V CDR1 and CDR2: MDHEN, SYDVKM. The CDR3 loop reads CASLKSNNEQFF. The CDR3 nucleotides read TGTGCCAGCCTCAAATCCAACAATGAGCAGTTCTTC.

This clonotype was picked up many times. The V gene is TRBV20-1, the J gene TRBJ2-1; 10 bases are a match to TRBD2. CDR3 length equals 16 residues. J lost 7 bases, V lost 6 bases, and 15 bases had no gene match. Per germline, CDR1 DFQATT and CDR2 SNEGSKA (reference sequence). The CDR3 DNA sequence: TGCAGTGCGGTTAGAGTTCGAACTAGCGGGATGAATGAGCAGTTCTTC. Translation: CSAVRVRTSGMNEQFF.

This clonotype was found many times. The gene calls are TRBV7-3 and TRBJ2-3; D unclear. Germline V gene sequence: CDR1 SGHTA, CDR2 FQGTGA. V lost 5 bases and J lost 6, with 12 bases in between. The CDR3 contains 13 residues. Written as DNA, the CDR3 is TGTGCCAGCAGCCCTGACTTGCCTGATACGCAGTATTTT. This sequence encodes CASSPDLPDTQYF.

This clonotype was seen many times. The chain joins TRBV18 to TRBJ2-5; no firm D call. CDR3 length equals 13 residues. CDR1 is KGHSH and CDR2 is LQKENI in the germline V gene. The V and J ends lost 2 bases and 5 bases respectively, with 9 bases between them. The CDR3 spells CASSPGLEETQYF. The CDR3, as DNA: TGTGCCAGCTCACCAGGGTTAGAGGAGACCCAGTACTTC.